The 22 T cell receptor beta chains reported below all come from one sample, sequenced in a study of blood T cell repertoires in COVID-19. Assay used: immunoSEQ multiplex PCR; TCRdb lists only in-frame clones, some missing. This sample has about 280,000 clones, with roughly 87% found just once. The material sequenced was PBMCs or T cells enriched from blood (not recorded which). These receptors were taken from a woman in her forties who had recovered from COVID-19.

This clone was seen only a few times. The rearrangement uses TRBV4-3 and TRBJ2-5; D is possibly TRBD1 (7 bases). Germline loops: CDR1 LGHNA, CDR2 YSLEER. The CDR3 covers 15 residues. V was pared by 1 base and J by 4 bases, with 13 bases between. The CDR3 region is CASSQGRQGGETQYF. The CDR3 nucleotides read TGCGCCAGCAGCCAAGGTCGACAGGGAGGAGAGACCCAGTACTTC.

The chain couples TRBV7-2 to TRBJ1-3; D is perhaps TRBD1 (6 bases). The CDR3 is 14 amino acids. Trimming took 5 bases from V and 2 from J, leaving 10 bases between them. Per the germline V gene, CDR1 is SGHTA and CDR2 is FQGNSA. CDR3 region: CASSTRTAGNTIYF. The CDR3 bases are TGTGCCAGCAGCACTCGGACAGCTGGAAACACCATATATTTT.

The gene calls are TRBV15 and TRBJ2-1, with 15 nucleotides matching TRBD2. This CDR3 is built from 17 residues. From germline, CDR1 is LNHNV and CDR2 YYDKDF (reference sequence). Losses at the gene ends were 1 base for V and 15 bases for J; bases not matched to a gene: 13. The DNA of the CDR3 is TGTGCCACCAGCAGAGGAGGACTAGCGGGAGGGTCTCCCGCTCCGTTCTTC. This gives the protein CATSRGGLAGGSPAPFF.

A note on this clone: Relative to the germline gene, one junction end is altered; a read error may explain this. V is TRBV19 and J is TRBJ2-6; 8 bases are shared with TRBD1. The CDR3 is 17 residues long. Germline-derived CDR1 and CDR2 are LNHDA and SQIVND (reference sequence). The CDR3 loop reads CASSIRTGISGANVLTF. The CDR3 DNA reads TGTGCCAGCAGTATCAGGACAGGGATCTCCGGGGCCAACGTCCTGACTTTC. Full variable domain (outside the CDR3, taken from reference TRBV19 and TRBJ2-6): DGGITQSPKYLFRKEGQNVTLSCEQNLNHDAMYWYRQDPGQGLRLIYYSQIVNDFQKGDIAEGYSVSREKKESFPLTVTSAQKNPTAFYLCASSIRTGISGANVLTFGAGSRLTVL.

The chain recombines TRBV30 with TRBJ2-1; TRBD2 is a possible D gene (7 bases). Deletions cut 1 base from V and 7 bases from J, with 23 bases between. Per germline, CDR1 GTSNPN and CDR2 SVGIG (reference sequence). This CDR3 contains 17 residues. CDR3 residues: CAWSEGGAGGRGNEQFF. Here the CDR3 DNA reads TGTGCCTGGAGTGAGGGGGGTGCGGGCGGGAGAGGAAATGAGCAGTTCTTC. The complete variable domain, with remaining parts taken from reference TRBV30 and TRBJ2-1, reads SQTIHQWPATLVQPVGSPLSLECTVEGTSNPNLYWYRQAAGRGLQLLFYSVGIGQISSEVPQNLSASRPQDRQFILSSKKLLLSDSGFYLCAWSEGGAGGRGNEQFFGPGTRLTVL.

Of note for this clone: At one end, the junction sequence differs from germline, possibly due to a read error. The chain combines TRBV9 with TRBJ2-1; 10 nucleotides line up with TRBD2. Germline V gene sequence: CDR1 SGDLS, CDR2 YYNGEE. There are 16 residues in the CDR3. The DNA of the CDR3 is TGTGCCAGCAGTGTAGCGGGGGGAGACTCCTACAATGAGCAGTTCTTC. It translates to CASSVAGGDSYNEQFF.

The gene calls are TRBV4-3 and TRBJ2-3, with D possibly matching TRBD2 (5 bases). V was pared by 6 bases and J by 0 bases, with 10 bases between. Per germline, CDR1 LGHNA and CDR2 YSLEER. The CDR3 length is 14 residues. The CDR3 DNA reads as TGCGCCAGCAGTGAGCGGAAGAGCACAGATACGCAGTATTTT. Its translation is CASSERKSTDTQYF.

The rearrangement joins TRBV29-1 to TRBJ2-3, with TRBD2 identical over 9 bases. The CDR3 spans 17 residues. Unmatched junction bases numbered 14, after V lost 4 bases and J lost 3 bases. The V gene's germline CDR1 is SQVTM and CDR2 ANQGSEA. The CDR3, as DNA: TGCAGCGTTGGGGGTAGCGGGAGCGGAATAAAAACAGATACGCAGTATTTT. Protein product: CSVGGSGSGIKTDTQYF.

This clone has only one observation. This sequence joins TRBV6-5 and TRBJ2-3; 9 nucleotides agree with TRBD1. The ends lost 5 bases at V and 2 bases at J; junction bases unmatched: 5. Germline-derived CDR1 and CDR2 are MNHEY and SVGAGI. The CDR3 is 15 amino acids. The CDR3 DNA reads as TGTGCCAGCAGTAACCGGGACAGGGACACAGATACGCAGTATTTT. It translates to CASSNRDRDTDTQYF.

This clone is a singleton in its sample. This rearrangement joins TRBV15 to TRBJ2-1; TRBD2 matches at 8 bases. From germline, CDR1 is LNHNV and CDR2 YYDKDF (reference sequence). Losses at the gene ends were 0 bases for V and 6 bases for J; bases not matched to a gene: 7. This CDR3 comprises 16 residues. The DNA for the CDR3 is TGTGCCACCAGCAGAGATGGGACCGGGACTAGCAATGAGCAGTTCTTC. Translated, it gives CATSRDGTGTSNEQFF.

A note on this clone: This sample includes further DNA sequences coding for the same CDR3. The chain couples TRBV5-1 to TRBJ2-1; 11 bases map to TRBD2. The ends lost 0 bases at V and 6 bases at J; junction bases unmatched: 2. The CDR3 is made up of 15 amino acids. Germline V gene sequence: CDR1 SGHRS, CDR2 YFSETQ. The CDR3 loop is CASSLALAGGNEQFF. DNA of the CDR3: TGCGCCAGCAGCTTGGCTCTAGCGGGAGGCAATGAGCAGTTCTTC. Drawing the rest from reference TRBV5-1 and TRBJ2-1, the complete variable domain is KAGVTQTPRYLIKTRGQQVTLSCSPISGHRSVSWYQQTPGQGLQFLFEYFSETQRNKGNFPGRFSGRQFSNSRSEMNVSTLELGDSALYLCASSLALAGGNEQFFGPGTRLTVL.

This clone came up once. J is TRBJ2-2 and V is TRBV18; D is uncertain. The CDR3 is 15 amino acids. V lost 2 bases to trimming and J lost 1 base, with 8 bases between them. Looked up from germline, CDR1 is KGHSH and CDR2 is LQKENI. As DNA, the CDR3 is TGTGCCAGCTCACCAATCGACTGGAACACCGGGGAGCTGTTTTTT. Translated, it gives CASSPIDWNTGELFF.

This clone was seen a handful of times. The chain links TRBV9 to TRBJ2-2; 7 positions agree with TRBD1. Looked up from germline, CDR1 is SGDLS and CDR2 is YYNGEE. With V trimmed by 4 bases and J by 0 bases, 6 bases remained unmatched. The CDR3 has 16 residues. The DNA of the CDR3 is TGTGCCAGCAGCCTTAGGGGGCACCCGAACACCGGGGAGCTGTTTTTT. This gives the protein CASSLRGHPNTGELFF.

This clone came up a few times. CDR3 region: CAWSSRANNSPLHF. For the CDR3, the DNA is TGTGCCTGGAGTTCCAGGGCCAATAATTCACCCCTCCACTTT. The genes are TRBV30 and TRBJ1-6, with D perhaps matching TRBD1 (5 bases). In germline, CDR1 is GTSNPN, CDR2 SVGIG (reference sequence). V lost 2 bases, J lost 5 bases, and 10 bases lay in between. This CDR3 spans 14 amino acids.

In DNA, the CDR3 is TGCGCCAGCAGTACTAGCTCTTCCCAAGAGACCCAGTACTTC. This codes for CASSTSSSQETQYF. V gene TRBV10-1 combines with J gene TRBJ2-5, with a weak D call TRBD2 (6 bases). The V gene lost 5 bases and the J gene lost 1 base, with 11 bases spanning the gap. Germline V lookup: CDR1 WNHNN, CDR2 SYGVQD (reference sequence). This CDR3 is built from 14 residues.

This chain links TRBV28 with TRBJ2-1; 15 nucleotides line up with TRBD2. Germline V gives CDR1 MDHEN, CDR2 SYDVKM. CDR3 length: 16 amino acids. Trimming took 2 bases from V and 7 from J; bases not matched to a gene: 3. CDR3 protein: CASSLVGTSGRNEQFF. DNA for the CDR3: TGTGCCAGCAGTTTAGTTGGGACTAGCGGGAGGAATGAGCAGTTCTTC.

This clone was picked up a small number of times. The chain uses TRBV28 and TRBJ1-1; unclear D gene. Germline V gene data show CDR1 as MDHEN and CDR2 as SYDVKM. V lost 3 bases to trimming and J lost 11 bases, with 22 bases between them. The CDR3 runs to 15 residues. The CDR3 loop reads CASSLAGGLMSGAFF. The CDR3 region has the DNA TGTGCCAGCAGTTTGGCCGGAGGGCTCATGAGTGGGGCTTTCTTT.

The chain carries TRBV4-3 and TRBJ1-5; D is unresolved. V was trimmed by 1 base and J by 3 bases, leaving 16 bases between them. The CDR3 is made up of 17 amino acids. The germline V gene encodes CDR1 LGHNA and CDR2 YSLEER. This CDR3 reads CASSQGLPTFFNQPQHF. The CDR3 DNA follows: TGCGCCAGCAGCCAAGGATTACCGACTTTTTTCAATCAGCCCCAGCATTTT.

This clone occurred a few times. The chain employs TRBV2 and TRBJ2-3; a weak D match, TRBD2 (6 bases). Germline lookup yields CDR1 SNHLY and CDR2 FYNNEI. V lost 11 bases and J lost 0, with 9 bases in between. This CDR3 has 12 amino acids. The CDR3 nucleotides read TGTGCCGGGGGGATCAGCACAGATACGCAGTATTTT. It yields the protein CAGGISTDTQYF.

V is TRBV28 and J is TRBJ2-3; 9 nucleotides line up with TRBD1. Trimming at V came to 3 bases and at J to 2 bases, leaving 15 bases not matched to a gene. Germline V lookup: CDR1 MDHEN, CDR2 SYDVKM. The CDR3 has 19 amino acids. DNA for the CDR3: TGTGCCAGCAGTTTTGACTGGACCCTTTGGACAGGGGACACAGATACGCAGTATTTT. Translated, it gives CASSFDWTLWTGDTDTQYF.

The rearrangement joins TRBV6-5 to TRBJ2-2, with D tentatively TRBD2 (6 bases). The CDR3 totals 15 residues. Germline loops: CDR1 MNHEY, CDR2 SVGAGI. With 2 bases removed from V and 6 bases from J, the gap between germline ends came to 13 bases. The CDR3 sequence is CASSYRASVAGELFF. DNA of the CDR3: TGTGCCAGCAGTTACAGGGCTAGCGTGGCCGGGGAGCTGTTTTTT.

The chain joins TRBV28 to TRBJ1-5; D not resolved. The CDR3 is 16 residues long. Trimming took 10 bases from V and 0 from J, leaving 19 bases between them. The V gene's germline CDR1 is MDHEN and CDR2 SYDVKM. The CDR3 DNA follows: TGTGCCATCACCAAAGGCGGGGTTCATAGCAATCAGCCCCAGCATTTT. Protein product: CAITKGGVHSNQPQHF.